This paragraph reports one TCR beta chain. Its antigen is not identified. The CDR3 is made up of 15 amino acids. Germline lookup yields CDR1 SGHVS and CDR2 FQNEAQ. The V gene lost 2 bases and the J gene lost 4 bases, with 14 bases spanning the gap. The data derive from a study of T cell responses to AZD1222 COVID-19 vaccine. General study points: Baseline serostatus was positive in only a handful of AZD1222 recipients. Vaccine-associated CD4 TCRs spanned spike, dominant at 160-218 and 743-854. Spike-specific TCR breadth rose after two AZD1222 doses, and depth rose as well. It should be noted that donors were predominantly white British and more often female, and clonal diversity was possibly underestimated.

Sequenced by immunoSEQ multiplex PCR; TCRdb stores in-frame clones only, minus some. This sample has 150,000 to 160,000 clones, with more than 75% found just once. V is TRBV7-8 and J is TRBJ1-1, with no clear D. This clonotype was sampled from an adult in good health. The sequences come from peripheral blood, collected on day 0 of AZD1222 vaccination. The CDR3 DNA sequence: TGTGCCAGCAGCTTACGTGAGGGCTTCGCCACTGAAGCTTTCTTT. This translates into CASSLREGFATEAFF.